This TCR beta chain was captured in a study of human T cells and chemical hapten exposure. This clonotype came up many times. Unique molecular identifiers were attached to individual cDNA molecules within the library. In TCRdb, the RACE reads were re-called with MiXCR into one record per CDR3 protein. The data show about 380,000 distinct CDR3 sequences, with roughly 4.6% seen just once and just over 2.5% held by the top ten. Time point of the sample: pre-sensitization, week 0. The treatment was: therapeutic diphenylcyclopropenone sensitization with weekly scalp DPC. Blood collection took place prior to placing each patch test. V shed 8 bases and J shed 0 bases, with 12 bases lying between them. The CDR3 loop spans 14 amino acids. The germline V gene has CDR1 ENHRY and CDR2 SYGVKD.

This TCR derives from a woman aged 50 to 65 with alopecia areata. Some clones in this sample may be carry-over from other donors' samples. The chain employs TRBV10-3 and TRBJ2-3; D may be TRBD2 (6 bases). This sample comprised whole blood, obtained in connection with sensitization to the hapten diphenylcyclopropenone (DPC). This chain's CDR3 is CAIGAGTSTDTQYF. CDR3 sequence (DNA): TGTGCCATCGGGGCAGGGACTAGCACAGATACGCAGTATTTT.